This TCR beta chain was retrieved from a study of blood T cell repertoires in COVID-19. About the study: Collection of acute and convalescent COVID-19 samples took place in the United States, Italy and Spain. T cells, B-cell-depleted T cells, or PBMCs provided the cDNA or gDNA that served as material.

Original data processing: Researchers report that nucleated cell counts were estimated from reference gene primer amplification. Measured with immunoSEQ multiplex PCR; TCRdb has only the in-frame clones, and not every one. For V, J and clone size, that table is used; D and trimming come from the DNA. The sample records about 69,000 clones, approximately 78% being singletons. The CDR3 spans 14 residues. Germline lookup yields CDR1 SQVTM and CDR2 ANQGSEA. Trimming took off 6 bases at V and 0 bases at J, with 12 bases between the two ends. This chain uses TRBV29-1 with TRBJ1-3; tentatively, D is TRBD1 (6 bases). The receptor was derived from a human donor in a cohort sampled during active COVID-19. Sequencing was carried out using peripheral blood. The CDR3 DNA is TGCAGCGTATCACAGGGTTTCTCTGGAAACACCATATATTTT. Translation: CSVSQGFSGNTIYF.